A single sample gave rise to the 8 T cell receptor beta chains below, sequenced in a study of T cell responses to AZD1222 COVID-19 vaccine. Using immunoSEQ multiplex PCR, the repertoire was profiled, and TCRdb retains in-frame clones only, with some absent. This sample has 150,000 or so clones, with roughly nine tenths found just once. This sample comprised peripheral blood, obtained on day 0 of AZD1222 vaccination. The receptors shown here come from an adult in good health.

The chain recombines TRBV5-6 with TRBJ1-4; D might be TRBD1 (5 bases). The CDR3 loop spans 11 amino acids. V gave up 0 bases and J gave up 12 bases, with 6 bases separating them. CDR1 SGHDT and CDR2 YYEEEE come from the germline V gene. CDR3 amino acids: CASSLGRELFF. In DNA form, the CDR3 reads TGTGCCAGCAGCTTGGGCAGGGAACTGTTTTTT.

The count of this clone is one. The chain employs TRBV19 and TRBJ1-6; possible D gene TRBD1, 6 bases. The CDR3 runs 12 residues. Germline lookup yields CDR1 LNHDA and CDR2 SQIVND (reference sequence). The ends were cut back, 11 bases at V and 7 bases at J, with 12 bases in the middle. The CDR3 sequence: CAAGGANSPLHF. CDR3 nucleotides: TGTGCCGCGGGGGGCGCAAATTCACCCCTCCACTTT.

V usage is TRBV29-1 and J usage is TRBJ1-4, with TRBD1 identical over 7 bases. V gave up 4 bases and J gave up 8 bases; unmatched junction bases: 7. The CDR3 covers 13 residues. Germline V CDR1 and CDR2: SQVTM, ANQGSEA. The CDR3 DNA reads as TGCAGCGTTGCCGACAGGGCCTCCGAAAAACTGTTTTTT. Its translation is CSVADRASEKLFF. Filled out from reference TRBV29-1 and TRBJ1-4, the complete variable domain reads SAVISQKPSRDICQRGTSLTIQCQVDSQVTMMFWYRQQPGQSLTLIATANQGSEATYESGFVIDKFPISRPNLTFSTLTVSNMSPEDSSIYLCSVADRASEKLFFGSGTQLSVL.

The rearrangement links TRBV5-1 to TRBJ1-2; the D is unclear. Between the trimmed V and J ends, which lost 0 bases and 2 bases, there was a span of 5 bases. The germline V gene encodes CDR1 SGHRS and CDR2 YFSETQ. This CDR3 region has 13 residues. CDR3 sequence: CASSLDSNYGYTF. The CDR3, as DNA: TGCGCCAGCAGCTTGGACAGCAACTATGGCTACACCTTC. Based on the CDR3 plus reference TRBV5-1 and TRBJ1-2, the full variable domain is KAGVTQTPRYLIKTRGQQVTLSCSPISGHRSVSWYQQTPGQGLQFLFEYFSETQRNKGNFPGRFSGRQFSNSRSEMNVSTLELGDSALYLCASSLDSNYGYTFGSGTRLTVV.

The chain's CDR3 is CASSWTSGSVNEQFF. CDR3 nucleotides: TGTGCCAGCAGTTGGACTAGCGGGAGTGTTAATGAGCAGTTCTTC. The rearrangement joins TRBV2 to TRBJ2-1, with TRBD2 matching 13 bases. This CDR3 has 15 amino acids. V dropped 5 bases and J dropped 7; count of bases not matched to a gene: 5. CDR1 is SNHLY, CDR2 FYNNEI, per germline.

The chain carries TRBV15 and TRBJ1-4; D is unresolved. The germline V gene has CDR1 LNHNV and CDR2 YYDKDF (reference sequence). V dropped 3 bases and J dropped 8 bases, with 16 bases sitting between them. The CDR3 covers 15 residues. In DNA form, the CDR3 reads TGTGCCACCAGCAGTGCTGGAGAGGTCGGGGAAAAACTGTTTTTT. Translating gives CATSSAGEVGEKLFF.

The gene calls are TRBV10-3 and TRBJ2-3, with 7 bases fitting TRBD2. V dropped 6 bases and J dropped 2; count of bases not matched to a gene: 5. The V gene's germline CDR1 is ENHRY and CDR2 SYGVKD. There are 14 residues in the CDR3. DNA of the CDR3: TGTGCCATCAGCTGGACTAGGGACACAGATACGCAGTATTTT. Translating it yields CAISWTRDTDTQYF.

The chain is built from TRBV21-1 and TRBJ2-7; whether TRBD1, the table's D call, matches the DNA was not checked. TRBV21-1 is a recognized pseudogene. This CDR3 region has 17 residues. CDR3 coding DNA: TGTGCCAGCAGCAATATGGGACAGGGGGCGTTTCGCTACGAGCAGTACTTC. This translates into CASSNMGQGAFRYEQYF.